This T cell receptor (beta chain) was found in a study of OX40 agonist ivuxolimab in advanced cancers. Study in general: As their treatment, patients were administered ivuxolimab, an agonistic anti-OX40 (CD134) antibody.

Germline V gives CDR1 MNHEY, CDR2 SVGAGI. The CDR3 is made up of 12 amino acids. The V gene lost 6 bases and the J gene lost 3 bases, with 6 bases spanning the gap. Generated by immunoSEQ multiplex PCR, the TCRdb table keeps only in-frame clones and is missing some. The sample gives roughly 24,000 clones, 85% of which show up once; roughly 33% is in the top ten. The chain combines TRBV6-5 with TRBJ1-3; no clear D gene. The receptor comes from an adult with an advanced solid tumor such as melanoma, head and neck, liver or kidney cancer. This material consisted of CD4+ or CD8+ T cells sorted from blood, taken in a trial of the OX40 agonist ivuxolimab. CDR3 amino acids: CASRELGNTIYF. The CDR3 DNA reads TGTGCCAGCAGAGAACTTGGAAACACCATATATTTT.